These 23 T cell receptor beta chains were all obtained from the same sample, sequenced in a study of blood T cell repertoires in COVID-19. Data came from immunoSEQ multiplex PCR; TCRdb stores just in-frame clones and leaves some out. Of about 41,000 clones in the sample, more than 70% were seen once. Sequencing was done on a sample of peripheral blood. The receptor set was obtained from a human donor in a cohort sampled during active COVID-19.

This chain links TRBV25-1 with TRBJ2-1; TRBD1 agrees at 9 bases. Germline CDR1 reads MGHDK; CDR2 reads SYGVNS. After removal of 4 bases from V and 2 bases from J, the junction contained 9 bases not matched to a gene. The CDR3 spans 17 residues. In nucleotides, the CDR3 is TGTGCCAGCAGTGGGGACAGGGAACCCTGGCCCTACAATGAGCAGTTCTTC. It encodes CASSGDREPWPYNEQFF.

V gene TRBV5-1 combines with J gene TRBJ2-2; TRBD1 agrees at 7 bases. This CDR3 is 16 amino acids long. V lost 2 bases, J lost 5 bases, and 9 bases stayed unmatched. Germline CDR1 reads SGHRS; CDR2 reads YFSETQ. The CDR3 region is CASSFAAKGATGELFF. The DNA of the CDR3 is TGCGCCAGCAGCTTTGCGGCCAAGGGGGCGACCGGGGAGCTGTTTTTT.

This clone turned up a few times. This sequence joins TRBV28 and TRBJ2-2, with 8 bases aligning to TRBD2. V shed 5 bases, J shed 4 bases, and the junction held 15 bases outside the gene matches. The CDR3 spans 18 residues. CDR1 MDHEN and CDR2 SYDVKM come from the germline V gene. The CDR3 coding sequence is TGTGCCAGCAGTCCCCCCGGGGGAAGCGGGAGTGGCACCGGGGAGCTGTTTTTT. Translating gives CASSPPGGSGSGTGELFF.

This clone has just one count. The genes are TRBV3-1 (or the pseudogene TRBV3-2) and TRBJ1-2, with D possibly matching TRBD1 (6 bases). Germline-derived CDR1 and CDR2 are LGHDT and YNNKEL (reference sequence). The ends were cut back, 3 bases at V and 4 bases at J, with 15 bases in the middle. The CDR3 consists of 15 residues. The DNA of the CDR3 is TGTGCCAGCAGCCAGATGGACCGGGACACCTATGGCTACACCTTC. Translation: CASSQMDRDTYGYTF.

The CDR3 sequence is CASSTGSGELFF. CDR3 coding DNA: TGTGCCAGCAGCACAGGGTCCGGGGAGCTGTTTTTT. The chain couples TRBV12-3 or TRBV12-4 to TRBJ2-2; possibly TRBD1 for D (6 bases). The CDR3 consists of 12 residues. V shed 6 bases and J shed 6 bases, with 8 bases lying between them.

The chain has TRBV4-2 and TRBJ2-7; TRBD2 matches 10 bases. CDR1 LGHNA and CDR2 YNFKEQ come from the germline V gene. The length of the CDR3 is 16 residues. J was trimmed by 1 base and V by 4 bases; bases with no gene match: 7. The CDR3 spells CASSLLGTSASYEQYF. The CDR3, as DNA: TGTGCCAGCAGCCTTTTAGGGACTAGCGCGTCCTACGAGCAGTACTTC.

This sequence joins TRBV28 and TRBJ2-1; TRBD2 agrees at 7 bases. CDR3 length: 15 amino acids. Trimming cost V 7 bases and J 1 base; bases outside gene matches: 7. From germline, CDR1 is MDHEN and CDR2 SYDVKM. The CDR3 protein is CASTKRTSSYNEQFF. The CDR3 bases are TGTGCCAGCACGAAAAGGACTAGTTCCTACAATGAGCAGTTCTTC.

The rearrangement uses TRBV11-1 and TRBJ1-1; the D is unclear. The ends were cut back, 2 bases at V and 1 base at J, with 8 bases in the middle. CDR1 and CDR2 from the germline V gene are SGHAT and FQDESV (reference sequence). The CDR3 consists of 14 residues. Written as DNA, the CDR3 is TGTGCCAGCAGCTTATCTACCCGGAACACTGAAGCTTTCTTT. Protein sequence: CASSLSTRNTEAFF.

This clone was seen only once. CDR3 DNA sequence: TGTGCCAGCAGTTTATTATCCCCCGGGACTAGCGGGAGCTTCTACAATGAGCAGTTCTTC. Translation gives CASSLLSPGTSGSFYNEQFF. The chain employs TRBV27 and TRBJ2-1, with 14 bases fitting TRBD2. Per the germline V gene, CDR1 is MNHEY and CDR2 is SMNVEV (reference sequence). The CDR3 totals 20 residues. J was trimmed by 3 bases and V by 1 base; bases with no gene match: 11.

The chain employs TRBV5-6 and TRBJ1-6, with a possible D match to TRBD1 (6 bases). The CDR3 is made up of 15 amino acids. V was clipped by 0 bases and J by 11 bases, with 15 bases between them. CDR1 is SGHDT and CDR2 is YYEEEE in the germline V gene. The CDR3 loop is CASSLGQDGSTPLHF. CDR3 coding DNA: TGTGCCAGCAGCTTGGGACAGGACGGAAGCACACCCCTCCACTTT.

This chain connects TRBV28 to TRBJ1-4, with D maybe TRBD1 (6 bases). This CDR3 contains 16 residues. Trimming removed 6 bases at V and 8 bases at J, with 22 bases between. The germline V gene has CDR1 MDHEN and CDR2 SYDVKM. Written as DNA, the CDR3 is TGTGCCAGCAGCCACTCCGGCGGGGGCAGGGTGGAAAAACTGTTTTTT. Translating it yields CASSHSGGGRVEKLFF. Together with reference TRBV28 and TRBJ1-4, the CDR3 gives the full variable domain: DVKVTQSSRYLVKRTGEKVFLECVQDMDHENMFWYRQDPGLGLRLIYFSYDVKMKEKGDIPEGYSVSREKKERFSLILESASTNQTSMYLCASSHSGGGRVEKLFFGSGTQLSVL.

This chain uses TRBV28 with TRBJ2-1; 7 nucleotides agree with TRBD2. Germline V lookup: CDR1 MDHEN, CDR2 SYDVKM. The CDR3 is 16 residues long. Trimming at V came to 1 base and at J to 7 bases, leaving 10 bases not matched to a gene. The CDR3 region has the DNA TGTGCCAGCAGTTTATCGGGCCAGAGCGGGACTAATGAGCAGTTCTTC. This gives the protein CASSLSGQSGTNEQFF.

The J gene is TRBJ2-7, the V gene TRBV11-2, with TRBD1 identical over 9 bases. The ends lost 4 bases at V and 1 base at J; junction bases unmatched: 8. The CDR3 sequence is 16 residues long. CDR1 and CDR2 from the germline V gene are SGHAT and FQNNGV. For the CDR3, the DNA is TGTGCCAGCAGCTCCCTGTCGGACAGGGGATCCTACGAGCAGTACTTC. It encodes CASSSLSDRGSYEQYF.

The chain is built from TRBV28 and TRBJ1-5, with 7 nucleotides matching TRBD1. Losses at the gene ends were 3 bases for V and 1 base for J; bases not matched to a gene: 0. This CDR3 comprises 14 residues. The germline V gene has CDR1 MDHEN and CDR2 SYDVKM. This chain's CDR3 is CASSFRGSNQPQHF. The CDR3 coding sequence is TGTGCCAGCAGTTTCAGGGGGAGCAATCAGCCCCAGCATTTT.

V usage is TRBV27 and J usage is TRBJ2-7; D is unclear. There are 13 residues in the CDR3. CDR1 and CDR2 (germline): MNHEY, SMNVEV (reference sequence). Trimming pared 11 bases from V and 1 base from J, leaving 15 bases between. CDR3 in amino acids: CASLGRQSYEQYF. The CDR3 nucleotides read TGTGCCTCGTTGGGCAGGCAGTCCTACGAGCAGTACTTC.

In nucleotides, the CDR3 is TGTGCCAGCAGTTACAGGCGCCAGGGGGAAAACTATGGCTACACCTTC. It encodes CASSYRRQGENYGYTF. The chain has TRBV6-6 and TRBJ1-2, with 7 bases aligning to TRBD1. The J segment lost 2 bases and the V segment lost 2 bases, leaving 8 bases of the junction unmatched. Germline-derived CDR1 and CDR2 are MNHNY and SVGAGI (reference sequence). There are 16 residues in the CDR3.

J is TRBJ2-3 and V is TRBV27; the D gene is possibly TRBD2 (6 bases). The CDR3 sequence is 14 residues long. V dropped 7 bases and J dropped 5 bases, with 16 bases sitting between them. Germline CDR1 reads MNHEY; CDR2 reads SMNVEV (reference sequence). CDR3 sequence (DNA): TGTGCCAGCACCTCGGGGGAGTGGAAAGATACGCAGTATTTT. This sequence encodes CASTSGEWKDTQYF.

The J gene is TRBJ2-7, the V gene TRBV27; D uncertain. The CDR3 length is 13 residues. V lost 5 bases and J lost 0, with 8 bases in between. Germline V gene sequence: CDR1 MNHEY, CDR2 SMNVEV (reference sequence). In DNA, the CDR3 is TGTGCCAGCAGTCCCCGGAGCTCCTACGAGCAGTACTTC. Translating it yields CASSPRSSYEQYF.

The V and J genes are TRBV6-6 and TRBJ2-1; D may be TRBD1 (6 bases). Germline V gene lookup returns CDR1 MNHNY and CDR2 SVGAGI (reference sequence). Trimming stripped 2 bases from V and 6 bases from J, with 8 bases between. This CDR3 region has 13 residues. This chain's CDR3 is CASSYTRGNEQFF. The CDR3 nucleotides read TGTGCCAGCAGTTACACCAGGGGCAATGAGCAGTTCTTC.

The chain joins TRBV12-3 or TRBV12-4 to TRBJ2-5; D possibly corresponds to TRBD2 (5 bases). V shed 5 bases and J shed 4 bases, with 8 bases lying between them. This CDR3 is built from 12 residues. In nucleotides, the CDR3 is TGTGCCAGCAGTCGGGATCGAGAGACCCAGTACTTC. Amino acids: CASSRDRETQYF.

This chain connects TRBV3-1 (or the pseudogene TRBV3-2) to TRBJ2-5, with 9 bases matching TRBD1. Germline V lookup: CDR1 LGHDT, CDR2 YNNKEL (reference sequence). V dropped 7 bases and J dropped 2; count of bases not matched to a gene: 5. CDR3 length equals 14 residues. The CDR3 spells CASTLQGAQETQYF. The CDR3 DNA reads TGTGCCAGCACACTACAGGGGGCACAAGAGACCCAGTACTTC.

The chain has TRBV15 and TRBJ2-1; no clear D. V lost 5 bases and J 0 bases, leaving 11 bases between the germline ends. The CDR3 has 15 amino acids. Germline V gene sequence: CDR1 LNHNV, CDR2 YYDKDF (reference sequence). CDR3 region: CATSSTVSSYNEQFF. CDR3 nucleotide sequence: TGTGCCACCAGCTCTACGGTTAGCTCCTACAATGAGCAGTTCTTC.

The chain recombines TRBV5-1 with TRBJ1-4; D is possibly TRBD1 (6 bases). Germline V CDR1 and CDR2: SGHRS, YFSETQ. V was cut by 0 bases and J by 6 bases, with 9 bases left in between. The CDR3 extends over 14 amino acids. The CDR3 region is CASSLEAGDEKLFF. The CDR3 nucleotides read TGCGCCAGCAGCTTGGAAGCAGGGGATGAAAAACTGTTTTTT.